This T cell receptor (beta chain) was sequenced for a study of blood T cell repertoires in COVID-19. Study-wide background: Acute-phase and convalescent COVID-19 samples originated in the United States, Italy and Spain. PBMCs, B-cell-depleted T cells, or T cells were the source of the cDNA or gDNA that made up the material.

Original methodology: It was from reference gene primer amplification that nucleated cell counts were estimated. TCRdb's copy holds only in-frame clones and misses some; the assay was immunoSEQ multiplex PCR. Clone size and the V and J calls come from that table; the DNA yielded D and trimming. The table shows about 80,000 clones, with roughly four fifths occurring only once. The CDR3 runs to 15 residues. Per the germline V gene, CDR1 is SGHRS and CDR2 is YFSETQ. V shed 1 base and J 4 bases; nucleotides not matched to a gene: 7. V is TRBV5-1 and J is TRBJ2-7, with 8 bases matching TRBD1. This TCR was recovered from a woman in her 70s with acute or convalescent COVID-19. Input material: peripheral blood. CDR3 protein: CASSLISRGPYEQYF. The CDR3 coding sequence is TGCGCCAGCAGCTTGATAAGCAGGGGGCCGTACGAGCAGTACTTC.